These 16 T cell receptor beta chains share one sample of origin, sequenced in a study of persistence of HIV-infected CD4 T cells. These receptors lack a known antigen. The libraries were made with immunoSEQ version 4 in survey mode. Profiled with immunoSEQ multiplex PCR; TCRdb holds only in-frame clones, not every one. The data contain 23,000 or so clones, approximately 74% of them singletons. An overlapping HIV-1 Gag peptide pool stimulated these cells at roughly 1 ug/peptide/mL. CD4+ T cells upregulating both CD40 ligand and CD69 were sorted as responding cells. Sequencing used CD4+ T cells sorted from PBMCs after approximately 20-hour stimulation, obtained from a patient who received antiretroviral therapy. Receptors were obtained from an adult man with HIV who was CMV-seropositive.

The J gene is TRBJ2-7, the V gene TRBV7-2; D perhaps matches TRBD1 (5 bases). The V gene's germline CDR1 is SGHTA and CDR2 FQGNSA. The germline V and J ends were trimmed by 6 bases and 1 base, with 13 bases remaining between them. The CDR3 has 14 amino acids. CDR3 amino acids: CASSHDRASYEQYF. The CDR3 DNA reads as TGTGCCAGCAGTCACGACAGAGCATCCTACGAGCAGTACTTC.

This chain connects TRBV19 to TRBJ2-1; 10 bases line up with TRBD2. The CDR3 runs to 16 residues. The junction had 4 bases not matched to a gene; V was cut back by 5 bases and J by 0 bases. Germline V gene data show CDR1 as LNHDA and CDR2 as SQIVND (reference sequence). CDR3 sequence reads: CASSSLAGGSYNEQFF. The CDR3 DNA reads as TGTGCCAGTAGTTCCTTAGCGGGGGGCTCCTACAATGAGCAGTTCTTC.

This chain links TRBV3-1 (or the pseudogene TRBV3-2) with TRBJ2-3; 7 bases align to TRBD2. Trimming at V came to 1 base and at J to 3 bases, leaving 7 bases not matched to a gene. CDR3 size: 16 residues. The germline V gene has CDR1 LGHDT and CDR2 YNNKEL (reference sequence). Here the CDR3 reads CASSQASSGVTDTQYF. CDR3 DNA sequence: TGTGCCAGCAGCCAAGCCTCCAGCGGGGTAACAGATACGCAGTATTTT.

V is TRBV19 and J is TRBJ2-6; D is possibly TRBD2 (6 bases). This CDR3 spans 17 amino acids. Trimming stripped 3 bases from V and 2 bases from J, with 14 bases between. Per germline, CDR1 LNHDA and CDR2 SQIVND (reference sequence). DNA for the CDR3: TGTGCCAGTAGTATTTGGGGGGTCCAAACTGGGGCCAACGTCCTGACTTTC. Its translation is CASSIWGVQTGANVLTF. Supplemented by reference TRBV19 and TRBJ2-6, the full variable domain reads DGGITQSPKYLFRKEGQNVTLSCEQNLNHDAMYWYRQDPGQGLRLIYYSQIVNDFQKGDIAEGYSVSREKKESFPLTVTSAQKNPTAFYLCASSIWGVQTGANVLTFGAGSRLTVL.

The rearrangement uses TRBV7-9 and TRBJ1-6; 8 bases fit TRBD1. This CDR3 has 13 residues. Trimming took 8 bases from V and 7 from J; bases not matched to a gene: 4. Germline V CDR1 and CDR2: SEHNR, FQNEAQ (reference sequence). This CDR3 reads CASGGQGNSPLHF. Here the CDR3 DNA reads TGTGCCAGCGGTGGACAGGGAAATTCACCCCTCCACTTT.

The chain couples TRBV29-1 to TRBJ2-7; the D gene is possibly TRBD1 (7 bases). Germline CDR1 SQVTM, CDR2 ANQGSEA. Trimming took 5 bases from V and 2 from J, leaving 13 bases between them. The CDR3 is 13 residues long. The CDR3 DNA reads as TGCAGCGTTCGGGGGACAGATGCCTACGAGCAGTACTTC. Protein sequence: CSVRGTDAYEQYF.

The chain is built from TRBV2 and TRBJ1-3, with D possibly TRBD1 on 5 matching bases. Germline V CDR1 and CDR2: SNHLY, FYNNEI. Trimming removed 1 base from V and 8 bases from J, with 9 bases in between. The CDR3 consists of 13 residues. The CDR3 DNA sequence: TGTGCCAGCAGTGAAGAGCGGGGGTACACCATATATTTT. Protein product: CASSEERGYTIYF.

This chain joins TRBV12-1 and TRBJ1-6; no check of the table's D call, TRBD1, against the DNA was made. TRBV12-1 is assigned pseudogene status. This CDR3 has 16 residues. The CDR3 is CASSLKEGQLITPLHF. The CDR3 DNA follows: TGTGCCAGCAGCCTGAAGGAAGGACAGCTCATAACACCCCTCCACTTT.

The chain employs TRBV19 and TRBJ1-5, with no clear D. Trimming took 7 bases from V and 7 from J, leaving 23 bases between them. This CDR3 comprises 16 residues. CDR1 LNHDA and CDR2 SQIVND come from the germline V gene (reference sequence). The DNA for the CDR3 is TGTGCCAGTACGTTCTTAAAAGGGCAGCCGGCGCAGCCCCAGCATTTT. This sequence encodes CASTFLKGQPAQPQHF.

The CDR3 region has the DNA TGTGCCAGCGGGTTCAGGGAGAGGGAGACCCAGTACTTC. This encodes CASGFRERETQYF. The chain is built from TRBV2 and TRBJ2-5; D assignment may be TRBD1 or TRBD2 (5 bases each). The CDR3 spans 13 residues. V dropped 8 bases and J dropped 5 bases, with 15 bases sitting between them. Germline assignment: CDR1 SNHLY and CDR2 FYNNEI.

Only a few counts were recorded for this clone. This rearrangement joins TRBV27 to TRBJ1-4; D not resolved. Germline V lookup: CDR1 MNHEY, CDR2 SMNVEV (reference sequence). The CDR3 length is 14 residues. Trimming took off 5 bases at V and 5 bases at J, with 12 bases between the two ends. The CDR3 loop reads CASSAGEGNEKLFF. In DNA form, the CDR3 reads TGTGCCAGCAGTGCCGGGGAGGGCAATGAAAAACTGTTTTTT.

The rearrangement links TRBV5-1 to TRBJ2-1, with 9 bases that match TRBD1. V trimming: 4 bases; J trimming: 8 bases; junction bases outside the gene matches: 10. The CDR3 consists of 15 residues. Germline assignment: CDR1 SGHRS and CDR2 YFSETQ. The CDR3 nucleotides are TGCGCCAGCAGCCAAGGACCGGGACAGGGCTATGAGCAGTTCTTC. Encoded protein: CASSQGPGQGYEQFF.

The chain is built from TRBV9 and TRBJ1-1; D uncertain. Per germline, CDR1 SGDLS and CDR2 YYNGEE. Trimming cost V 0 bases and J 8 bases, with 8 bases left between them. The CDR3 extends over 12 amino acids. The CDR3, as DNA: TGTGCCAGCAGCGTAGCGGAGGGCGAAGCTTTCTTT. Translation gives CASSVAEGEAFF.

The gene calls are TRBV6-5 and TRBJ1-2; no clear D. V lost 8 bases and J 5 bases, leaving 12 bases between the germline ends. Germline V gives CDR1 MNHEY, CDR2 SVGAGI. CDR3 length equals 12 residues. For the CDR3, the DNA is TGTGCCAGCTCGGGAGGGATATATGGCTACACCTTC. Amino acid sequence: CASSGGIYGYTF.

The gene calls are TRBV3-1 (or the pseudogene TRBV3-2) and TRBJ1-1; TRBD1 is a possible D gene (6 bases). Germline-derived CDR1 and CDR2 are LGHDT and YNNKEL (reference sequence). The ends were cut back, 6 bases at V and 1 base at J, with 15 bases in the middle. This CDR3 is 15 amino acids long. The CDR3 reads CASRGGWTENTEAFF. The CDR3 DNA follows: TGTGCCAGCAGAGGGGGTTGGACTGAGAACACTGAAGCTTTCTTT.

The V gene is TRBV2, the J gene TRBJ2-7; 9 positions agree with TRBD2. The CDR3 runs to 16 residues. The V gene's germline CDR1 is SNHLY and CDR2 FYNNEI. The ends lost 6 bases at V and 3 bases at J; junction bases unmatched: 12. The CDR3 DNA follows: TGTGCCAGCAGGGAGGGGGGCCAGCGGGGGGTCTACGAGCAGTACTTC. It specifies CASREGGQRGVYEQYF.